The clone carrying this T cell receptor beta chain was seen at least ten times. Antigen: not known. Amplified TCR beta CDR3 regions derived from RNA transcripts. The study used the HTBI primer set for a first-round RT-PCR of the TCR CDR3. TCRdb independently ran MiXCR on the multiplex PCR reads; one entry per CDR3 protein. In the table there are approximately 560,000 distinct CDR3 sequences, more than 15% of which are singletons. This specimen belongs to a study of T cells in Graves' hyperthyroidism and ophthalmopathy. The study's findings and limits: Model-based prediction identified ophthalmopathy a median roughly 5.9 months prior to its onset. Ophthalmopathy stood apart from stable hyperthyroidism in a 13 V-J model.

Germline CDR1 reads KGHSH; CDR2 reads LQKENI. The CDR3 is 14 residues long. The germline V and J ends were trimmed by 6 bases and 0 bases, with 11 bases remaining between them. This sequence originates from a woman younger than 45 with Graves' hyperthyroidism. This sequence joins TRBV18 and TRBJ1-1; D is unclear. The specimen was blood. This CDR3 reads CASSLQRMNTEAFF. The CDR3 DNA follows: TGTGCCAGCTCGTTACAGAGGATGAACACTGAAGCTTTCTTT.